Listed below are T cell receptor beta chains from one sample, sequenced in a study of T cell responses to AZD1222 COVID-19 vaccine. TCRdb's table, derived via immunoSEQ multiplex PCR, lists solely in-frame clones and lacks some. The sample contains around 58,000 clones, roughly 88% of which appear only once. The specimen was peripheral blood, collected on day 0 of AZD1222 vaccination. The receptors come from an adult in good health. CDR3s include the opening cysteine and the closing phenylalanine or tryptophan. D genes are given only for firm matches. Size is stated for part of the rows, as once, few or many counts, or as a class when the clone is expanded.

J	V	D	size	DNA	CDR3
TRBJ1-6	TRBV2	-	-	TGTGCCAGCAGAGACGGCAGGGCCTATAATTCACCCCTCCACTTT	CASRDGRAYNSPLHF
TRBJ1-2	TRBV7-9	TRBD1	-	TGTGCCAGCAGCCACAGGGGGCTTGTGTTAGGCTACACCTTC	CASSHRGLVLGYTF
TRBJ2-1	TRBV18	-	-	TGTGCCAGCTCACCACAAGACATGGGGGGCCGAGCCAATGAGCAGTTCTTC	CASSPQDMGGRANEQFF
TRBJ1-5	TRBV6-5	-	-	TGTGCCAGCAGTTTAGTCGATAGCAATCAGCCCCAGCATTTT	CASSLVDSNQPQHF
TRBJ2-5	TRBV27	TRBD1	once	TGTGCCAGCAGGGCTGGACAGGGGCCGCGGGAAGGAGAGACCCAGTACTTC	CASRAGQGPREGETQYF
TRBJ1-5	TRBV28	-	-	TGTGCCAGCAGTTTAGTCAGTCAGCCCCAGCATTTT	CASSLVSQPQHF
TRBJ1-4	TRBV7-2	-	once	TGTGCCAGCAGCTTAGGAGAGTGGGGGTTTGGAGAAGAAAAACTGTTTTTT	CASSLGEWGFGEEKLFF
TRBJ2-1	TRBV21-1	-	-	TGTGCCAGCATCCAGGGACTAGCGGTCCTTAGCTCCTACAATGAGCAGTTCTTC	CASIQGLAVLSSYNEQFF
TRBJ1-4	TRBV9	TRBD1	-	TGTGCCAGCAGCCCCCACTTGGGACAGGGAAGAGGAAAACTGTTTTTT	CASSPHLGQGRGKLFF
TRBJ1-5	TRBV5-6	-	once	TGTGCCAGCAGCTCCTGGTCGGGGATTGAGCCCCAGCATTTT	CASSSWSGIEPQHF
TRBJ1-1	TRBV7-2	-	-	TGTGCCAGCAGCGACAGATTGAACACTGAAGCTTTCTTT	CASSDRLNTEAFF
TRBJ1-1	TRBV7-9	-	-	TGTGCCAGCAGCCGGGAAGGCCTTGAAGCTTTCTTT	CASSREGLEAFF
TRBJ1-4	TRBV15	-	-	TGTGCCACCAGCAGAGATTGGGCACCCCGGGGAAAACTGTTTTTT	CATSRDWAPRGKLFF
TRBJ1-4	TRBV9	-	-	TGTGCCAGCAGCGTAGCCGGAGGAGGGACGGAGGAAAAACTGTTTTTT	CASSVAGGGTEEKLFF
TRBJ2-5	TRBV5-1	-	few	TGCGCCAGCAGCCCGAACTACGGGGTACAAGAGACCCAGTACTTC	CASSPNYGVQETQYF
TRBJ2-3	TRBV14	TRBD2	-	TGTGCCAGCAGCCAAGATCGCTCCGGGAGGACCACAGATACGCAGTATTTT	CASSQDRSGRTTDTQYF
TRBJ1-3	TRBV25-1	-	-	TGTGCCAGTGCCCCCGGGTCCTCTGGAAACACCATATATTTT	CASAPGSSGNTIYF
TRBJ2-2	TRBV5-1	TRBD1	-	TGCGCCACCGAACCAGGACAGGGGAACACCGGGGAGCTGTTTTTT	CATEPGQGNTGELFF
TRBJ2-3	TRBV2	-	many	TGTGCCAGCAGTAATCAGGGAGCAGATACGCAGTATTTT	CASSNQGADTQYF
TRBJ2-1	TRBV28	TRBD1	-	TGTGCCAGCAGCCGGACAGGGCTGAGGAATGAGCAGTTCTTC	CASSRTGLRNEQFF
TRBJ1-1	TRBV19	TRBD1	-	TGTGCCAGTAGTATAGGACAGGGCCAAGCTTTCTTT	CASSIGQGQAFF
TRBJ2-1	TRBV21-1	-	-	TGTGCCAGCAGCTCGCGGGCTCTCGGCTTCAATGAGCAGTTCTTC	CASSSRALGFNEQFF
TRBJ2-1	TRBV28	-	-	TGTGCCAGCACCCTATACGGTGAGCAGTTCTTC	CASTLYGEQFF
TRBJ2-1	TRBV2	-	-	TGTGCCAGCAGATTGGACTCGCACAATGAGCAGTTCTTC	CASRLDSHNEQFF
TRBJ2-7	TRBV7-9	-	once	TGTGCCAGCAGCTTAGACTTCTACGAGCAGTACTTC	CASSLDFYEQYF
TRBJ1-2	TRBV6-5	-	few	TGTGCCAGCAGTTACTCGGCCGAGAGGGGCTACACCTTC	CASSYSAERGYTF
TRBJ1-2	TRBV7-2	-	-	TGTGCCAGCAGCCCCTCCGGTGCCGTCCATAACTATGGCTACACCTTC	CASSPSGAVHNYGYTF
TRBJ2-5	TRBV6-5	-	-	TGTGCCAGCAGTTATGCGTCGGGGGAGACCCAGTACTTC	CASSYASGETQYF
TRBJ2-2	TRBV13	-	-	TGTGCCAGCAGCTTAGCGAGGACCGGGGAGCTGTTTTTT	CASSLARTGELFF
TRBJ1-2	TRBV6-5	TRBD1	-	TGTGCCAGCAGGTTGGGACAGAACTATGGCTACACCTTC	CASRLGQNYGYTF
TRBJ2-1	TRBV7-2	TRBD2	-	TGTGCCAGCAGCTTTCAGGCGGGAGCGAGGTACAATGAGCAGTTCTTC	CASSFQAGARYNEQFF
TRBJ1-4	TRBV3-1/TRBV3-2	TRBD1	once	TGTGCCAGCGGACAGGGGGATGCTAATGAAAAACTGTTTTTT	CASGQGDANEKLFF
TRBJ2-2	TRBV24-1	TRBD1	-	TGTGCCACCAGTGGTTCTGACAGGGCCGGGGAGCTGTTTTTT	CATSGSDRAGELFF
TRBJ2-1	TRBV18	-	-	TGTGCCAGCTCACCGAGGGCGGAATCCTACAATGAGCAGTTCTTC	CASSPRAESYNEQFF
TRBJ1-3	TRBV7-8	-	-	TGTGCCAGCAGCCCCGCCGGGCCTGGAAACACCATATATTTT	CASSPAGPGNTIYF
TRBJ2-7	TRBV19	TRBD2	-	TGTGCCAGTGGCATTCGGACTAGCAGCGAGCAGTACTTC	CASGIRTSSEQYF
TRBJ2-7	TRBV5-5	-	-	TGTGCCAGCAGCTTGCCCCGGGATTCCCACTACGAGCAGTACTTC	CASSLPRDSHYEQYF
TRBJ1-1	TRBV5-1	-	-	TGCGCCAGCAGCTTGATAGATGGGAACACTGAAGCTTTCTTT	CASSLIDGNTEAFF
TRBJ1-2	TRBV18	-	-	TGTGCCAGCTCACCATCGGGGACAAGCGGCTACACCTTC	CASSPSGTSGYTF
TRBJ2-5	TRBV6-5	TRBD1	-	TGTGCCAGCAGGGCCTCGGACAGGTACAGGGAGACCCAGTACTTC	CASRASDRYRETQYF
TRBJ1-4	TRBV5-4	-	-	TGTGCCAGCAGCCCTGGTGGCAAGGGGGATGAAAAACTGTTTTTT	CASSPGGKGDEKLFF
TRBJ1-5	TRBV19	-	-	TGTGCCAGTGGGTACAGGACACGGACTCGTGGATATAGCAATCAGCCCCAGCATTTT	CASGYRTRTRGYSNQPQHF
TRBJ2-3	TRBV10-2	TRBD2	-	TGCGCCAGCAGCCTAGCGGGAGGCACAGATACGCAGTATTTT	CASSLAGGTDTQYF
TRBJ1-4	TRBV5-1	-	-	TGCGCCAGCAGGCCGGGGTCTTCAACTAATGAAAAACTGTTTTTT	CASRPGSSTNEKLFF
TRBJ2-1	TRBV5-1	-	-	TGCGCCAGCAACCAACCCTACAATGAGCAGTTCTTC	CASNQPYNEQFF
TRBJ1-4	TRBV7-2	-	once	TGTGCCAGCAGCTTAGGTCACAATAATGAAAAACTGTTTTTT	CASSLGHNNEKLFF
TRBJ2-1	TRBV2	-	-	TGTGCCACCTTGATGGGGGATAGCTCCTACAATGAGCAGTTCTTC	CATLMGDSSYNEQFF
TRBJ1-5	TRBV6-2/TRBV6-3	-	few	TGTGCCAGCAGCCCTGCCAGGCGGGCGGGAGGTCAGCCCCAGCATTTT	CASSPARRAGGQPQHF
TRBJ1-5	TRBV12-5	-	-	TGTGCTAGTGGTTTGGTCGTCGGGGGGGCCGGCAATCAGCCCCAGCATTTT	CASGLVVGGAGNQPQHF
TRBJ2-7	TRBV28	-	-	TGTGCCAGCAGTCCCTTCACCCCTAGCTCCTACGAGCAGTACTTC	CASSPFTPSSYEQYF
TRBJ1-1	TRBV6-2/TRBV6-3	TRBD1	-	TGTGCCAGCAGTTTCCAGATATTGACAGGGTCTTCCTCTGAAGCTTTCTTT	CASSFQILTGSSSEAFF
TRBJ2-2	TRBV11-2	-	-	TGTGCCAGCAGCCCGGAGGGGGGACTTCGGGTCACCGGGGAGCTGTTTTTT	CASSPEGGLRVTGELFF
TRBJ1-2	TRBV20-1	-	-	TGCAGTGCTCGGGACACCTATGGCTACACCTTC	CSARDTYGYTF
TRBJ1-2	TRBV4-3	TRBD1	few	TGCGCCAGCAGCCAAGCAGGGGGAAGAGGCTACACCTTC	CASSQAGGRGYTF
TRBJ2-3	TRBV10-3	TRBD1	-	TGTGCCACTTCACCTCAGACAGGGGTAAGCACAGATACGCAGTATTTT	CATSPQTGVSTDTQYF
TRBJ2-5	TRBV10-2	TRBD1	-	TGCGCCAGCAGGAGGGGACGGACAGGGTTTAACCTGGAGACCCAGTACTTC	CASRRGRTGFNLETQYF
TRBJ1-2	TRBV3-1/TRBV3-2	-	-	TGTGCCAGCAGCCAAACCCGGACAGCTTCTTATGGCTACACCTTC	CASSQTRTASYGYTF
TRBJ1-4	TRBV21-1	-	once	TGTGCCACCCTGGGTCCTCGGAGGGAAAAACTGTTTTTT	CATLGPRREKLFF
TRBJ1-2	TRBV19	TRBD1	-	TGTGCCAGTACCATACCCCCGGGACAGATCTATGGCTACACCTTC	CASTIPPGQIYGYTF
TRBJ2-3	TRBV28	TRBD2	-	TGTGCCAGCAGTTTAATAAGAGCGGGAGGAACCCCACTTGGAGATACGCAGTATTTT	CASSLIRAGGTPLGDTQYF